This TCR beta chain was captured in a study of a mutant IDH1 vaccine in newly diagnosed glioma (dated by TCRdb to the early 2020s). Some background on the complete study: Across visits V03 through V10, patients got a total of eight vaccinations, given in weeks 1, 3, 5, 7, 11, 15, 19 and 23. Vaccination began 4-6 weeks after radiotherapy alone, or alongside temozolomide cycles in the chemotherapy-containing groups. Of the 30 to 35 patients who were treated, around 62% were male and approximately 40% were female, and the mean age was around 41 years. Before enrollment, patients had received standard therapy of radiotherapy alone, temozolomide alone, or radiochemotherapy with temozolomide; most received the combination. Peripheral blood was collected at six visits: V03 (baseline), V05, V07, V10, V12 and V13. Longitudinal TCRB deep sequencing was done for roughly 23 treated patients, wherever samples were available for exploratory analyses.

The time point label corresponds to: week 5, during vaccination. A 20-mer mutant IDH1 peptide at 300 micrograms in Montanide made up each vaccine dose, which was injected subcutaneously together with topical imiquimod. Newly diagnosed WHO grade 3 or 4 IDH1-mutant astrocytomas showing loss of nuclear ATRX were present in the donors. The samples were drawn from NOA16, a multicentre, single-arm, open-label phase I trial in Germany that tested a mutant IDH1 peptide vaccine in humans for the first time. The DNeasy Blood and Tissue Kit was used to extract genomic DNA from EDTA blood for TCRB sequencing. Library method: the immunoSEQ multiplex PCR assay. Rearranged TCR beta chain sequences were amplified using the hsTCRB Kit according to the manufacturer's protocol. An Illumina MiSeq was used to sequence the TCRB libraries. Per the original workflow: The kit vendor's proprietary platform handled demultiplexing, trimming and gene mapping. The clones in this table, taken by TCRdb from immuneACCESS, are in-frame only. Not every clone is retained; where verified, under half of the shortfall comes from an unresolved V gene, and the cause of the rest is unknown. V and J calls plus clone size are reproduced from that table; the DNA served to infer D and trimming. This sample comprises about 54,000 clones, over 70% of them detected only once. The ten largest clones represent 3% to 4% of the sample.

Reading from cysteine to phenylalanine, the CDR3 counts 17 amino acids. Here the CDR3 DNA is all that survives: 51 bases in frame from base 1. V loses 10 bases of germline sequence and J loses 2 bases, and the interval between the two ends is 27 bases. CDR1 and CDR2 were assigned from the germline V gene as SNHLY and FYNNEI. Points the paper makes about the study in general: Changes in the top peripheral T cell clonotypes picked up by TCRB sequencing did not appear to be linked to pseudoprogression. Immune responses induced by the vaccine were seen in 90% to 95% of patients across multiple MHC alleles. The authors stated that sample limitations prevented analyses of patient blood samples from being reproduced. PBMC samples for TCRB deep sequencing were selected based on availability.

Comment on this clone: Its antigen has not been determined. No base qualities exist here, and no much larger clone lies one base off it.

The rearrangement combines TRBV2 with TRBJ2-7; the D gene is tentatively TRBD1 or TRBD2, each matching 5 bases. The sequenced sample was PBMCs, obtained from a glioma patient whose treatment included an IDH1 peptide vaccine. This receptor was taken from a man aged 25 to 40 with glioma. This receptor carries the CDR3 CAIRDRNPSVITYEQYF. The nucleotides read TGTGCCATCCGGGACCGCAACCCATCCGTAATAACCTACGAGCAGTACTTC.